This TCR beta chain originates from a study of cytomegalovirus exposure and HLA in healthy donors. Study observations and caveats: In a later analysis, V- and J-gene trimming of beta chains associated with a DCLRE1C missense variant, replicated independently. A list of 150 to 200 TCR beta chains associated with cytomegalovirus was given.

In the PCR, 60 Vbeta and 13 Jbeta primers were used. The protocol was immunoSEQ multiplex PCR, while the TCRdb copy is restricted to in-frame clones and leaves out a portion. Of 65,000 to 90,000 clones listed, 73% are singletons. For this clone: Its antigen is not identified.

The CDR3 consists of 16 residues. Germline V gene data show CDR1 as LGHNA and CDR2 as YNFKEQ. V lost 4 bases and J lost 0, with 13 bases in between. The sequenced material came from PBMCs. The chain couples TRBV4-2 to TRBJ1-3; D uncertain. The TCR originated in a woman in her thirties or forties in good health and CMV-seropositive. The CDR3 DNA sequence: TGTGCCAGCAGCCCCGCCTATTTGAGCTCTGGAAACACCATATATTTT. Translating it yields CASSPAYLSSGNTIYF.